This T cell receptor beta chain is drawn from a study of T cells after yellow fever vaccination. Study-level findings and limits: Across the CD4 and CD8 compartments, a small share of clonotypes was present in both. Among primary-vaccination clones, most reappeared after the booster, at 96% for CD4 and roughly 90% for CD8.

This clonotype came up many times. Its antigen is currently unknown. The CDR3 contains 14 residues. CDR1 is DFQATT and CDR2 is SNEGSKA in the germline V gene (reference sequence). With 6 bases removed from V and 7 bases from J, the gap between germline ends came to 21 bases. UMIs and a universal primer site were added when TCR cDNA was made by 5'RACE template switching. TCRdb passed the 5' RACE reads through MiXCR, listing each CDR3 protein once. The sample carries 400,000 or so distinct CDR3 sequences, 6.2% recorded once. The sequences come from PBMCs, collected 5 days after the yellow fever booster vaccination. This clonotype was obtained from a man aged 25 to 40 who received the YFV17D yellow fever vaccine. The chain uses TRBV20-1 and TRBJ1-1; tentative D call: TRBD1 (5 bases). The chain's CDR3 is CSAFRSGGSGEAFF. The CDR3 nucleotides read TGCAGTGCCTTCCGGTCGGGGGGAAGCGGTGAAGCTTTCTTT.